This entry concerns a single T cell receptor (beta chain). The data originate from a study of cytomegalovirus exposure and HLA in healthy donors. Profiling relied on immunoSEQ multiplex PCR, and the TCRdb table lists in-frame clones only, not all of them. The sample has roughly 120,000 clones; roughly 86% are singletons. The TCR originated in a man in his late teens or twenties in good health and CMV-seronegative. Sequenced material: PBMCs.

The CDR3 DNA is TGTGCCAGTAGTTTCAGGGAATCTGGGGCCAACGTCCTGACTTTC. Encoded protein: CASSFRESGANVLTF. The V gene is TRBV19, the J gene TRBJ2-6, with D possibly being TRBD1 (5 bases). Looked up from germline, CDR1 is LNHDA and CDR2 is SQIVND (reference sequence). The CDR3 loop spans 15 amino acids. Trimming stripped 5 bases from V and 1 base from J, with 9 bases between.